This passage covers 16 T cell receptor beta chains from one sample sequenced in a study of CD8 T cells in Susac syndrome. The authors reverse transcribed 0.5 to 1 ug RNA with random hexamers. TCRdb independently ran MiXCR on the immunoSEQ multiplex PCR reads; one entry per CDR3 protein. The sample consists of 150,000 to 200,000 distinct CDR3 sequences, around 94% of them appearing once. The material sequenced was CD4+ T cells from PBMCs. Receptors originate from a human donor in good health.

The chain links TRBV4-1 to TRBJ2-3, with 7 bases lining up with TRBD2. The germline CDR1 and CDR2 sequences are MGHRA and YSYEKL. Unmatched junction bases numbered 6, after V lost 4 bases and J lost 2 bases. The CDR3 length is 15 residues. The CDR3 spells CASSPRGDPTDTQYF. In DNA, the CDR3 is TGCGCCAGCAGCCCTCGGGGGGACCCCACAGATACGCAGTATTTT.

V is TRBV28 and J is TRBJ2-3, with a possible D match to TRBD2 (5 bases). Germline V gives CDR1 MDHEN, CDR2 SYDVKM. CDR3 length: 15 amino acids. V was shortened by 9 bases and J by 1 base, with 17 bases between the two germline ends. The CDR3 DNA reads TGTGCCAGTACCCTGGAAGCGGTTGGCACAGATACGCAGTATTTT. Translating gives CASTLEAVGTDTQYF. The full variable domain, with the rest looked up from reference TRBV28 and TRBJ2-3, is DVKVTQSSRYLVKRTGEKVFLECVQDMDHENMFWYRQDPGLGLRLIYFSYDVKMKEKGDIPEGYSVSREKKERFSLILESASTNQTSMYLCASTLEAVGTDTQYFGPGTRLTVL.

The CDR3 coding sequence is TGTGCCAGCAGCTTGTTAGGTCAGGGTGGGCAGTATTTT. Translating it yields CASSLLGQGGQYF. The rearrangement joins TRBV5-4 to TRBJ2-3, with D possibly being TRBD1 (5 bases). Germline V lookup: CDR1 SGHNT, CDR2 YYREEE (reference sequence). V gave up 1 base and J gave up 11 bases, with 14 bases separating them. CDR3 length: 13 amino acids.

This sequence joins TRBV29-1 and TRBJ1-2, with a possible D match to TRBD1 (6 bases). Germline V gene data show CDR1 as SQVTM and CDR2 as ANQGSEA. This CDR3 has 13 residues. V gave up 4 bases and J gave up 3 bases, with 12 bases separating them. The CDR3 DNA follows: TGCAGCGTTGGTCACAGGGAGCACTATGGCTACACCTTC. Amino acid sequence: CSVGHREHYGYTF. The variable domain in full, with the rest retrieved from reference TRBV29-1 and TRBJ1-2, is SAVISQKPSRDICQRGTSLTIQCQVDSQVTMMFWYRQQPGQSLTLIATANQGSEATYESGFVIDKFPISRPNLTFSTLTVSNMSPEDSSIYLCSVGHREHYGYTFGSGTRLTVV.

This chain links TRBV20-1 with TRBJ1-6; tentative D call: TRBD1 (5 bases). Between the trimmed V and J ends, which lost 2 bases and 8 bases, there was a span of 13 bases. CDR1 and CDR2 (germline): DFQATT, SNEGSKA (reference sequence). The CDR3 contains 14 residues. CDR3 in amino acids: CSARPGTDHSPLHF. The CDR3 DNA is TGCAGTGCTAGACCCGGGACGGACCATTCACCCCTCCACTTT.

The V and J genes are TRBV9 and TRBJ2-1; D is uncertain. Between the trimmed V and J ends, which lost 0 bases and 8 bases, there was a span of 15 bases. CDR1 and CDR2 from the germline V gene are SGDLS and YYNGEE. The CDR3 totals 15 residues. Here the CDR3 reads CASSVAVSTGYEQFF. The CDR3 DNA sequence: TGTGCCAGCAGCGTAGCCGTCTCGACGGGCTATGAGCAGTTCTTC.

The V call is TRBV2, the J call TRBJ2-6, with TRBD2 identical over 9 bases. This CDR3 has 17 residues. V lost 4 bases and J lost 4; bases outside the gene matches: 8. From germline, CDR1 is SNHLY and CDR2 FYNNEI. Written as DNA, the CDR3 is TGTGCCAGCAGTGTTGGCGGGGGGGCCGCCGGGGCCAACGTCCTGACTTTC. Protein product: CASSVGGGAAGANVLTF.

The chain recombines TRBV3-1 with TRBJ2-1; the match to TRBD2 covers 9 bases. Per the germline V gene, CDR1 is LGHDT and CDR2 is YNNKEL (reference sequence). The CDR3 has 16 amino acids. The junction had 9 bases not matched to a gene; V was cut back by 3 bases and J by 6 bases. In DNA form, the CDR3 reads TGTGCCAGCAGCCAGGTGAGGCTAGCGGGACTCAATGAGCAGTTCTTC. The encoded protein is CASSQVRLAGLNEQFF.

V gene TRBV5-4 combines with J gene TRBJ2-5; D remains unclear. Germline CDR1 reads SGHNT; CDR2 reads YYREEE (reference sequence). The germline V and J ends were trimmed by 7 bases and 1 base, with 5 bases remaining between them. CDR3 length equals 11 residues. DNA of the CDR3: TGTGCCAGCGGGCCCCAAGAGACCCAGTACTTC. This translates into CASGPQETQYF.

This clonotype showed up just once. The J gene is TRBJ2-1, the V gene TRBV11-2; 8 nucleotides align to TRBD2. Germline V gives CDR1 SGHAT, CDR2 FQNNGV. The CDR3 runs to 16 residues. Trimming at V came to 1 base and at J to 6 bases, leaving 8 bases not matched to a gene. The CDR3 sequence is CASSLGRGGRSNEQFF. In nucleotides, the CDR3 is TGTGCCAGCAGCTTAGGTCGGGGGGGCCGGAGCAATGAGCAGTTCTTC. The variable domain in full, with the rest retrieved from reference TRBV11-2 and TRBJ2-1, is EAGVAQSPRYKIIEKRQSVAFWCNPISGHATLYWYQQILGQGPKLLIQFQNNGVVDDSQLPKDRFSAERLKGVDSTLKIQPAKLEDSAVYLCASSLGRGGRSNEQFFGPGTRLTVL.

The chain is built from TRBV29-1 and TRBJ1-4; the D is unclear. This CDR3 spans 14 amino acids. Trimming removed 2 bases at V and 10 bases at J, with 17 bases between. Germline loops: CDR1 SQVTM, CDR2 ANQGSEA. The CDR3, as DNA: TGCAGCGTTGAAAATGTCTCGGAAGGGCGAAAACTGTTTTTT. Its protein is CSVENVSEGRKLFF.

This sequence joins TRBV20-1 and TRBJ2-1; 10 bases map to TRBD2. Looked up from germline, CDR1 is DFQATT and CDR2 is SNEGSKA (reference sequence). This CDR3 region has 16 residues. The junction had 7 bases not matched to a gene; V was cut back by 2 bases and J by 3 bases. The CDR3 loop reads CSARLAGAKVYNEQFF. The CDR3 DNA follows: TGCAGTGCTAGACTAGCGGGGGCAAAGGTCTACAATGAGCAGTTCTTC.

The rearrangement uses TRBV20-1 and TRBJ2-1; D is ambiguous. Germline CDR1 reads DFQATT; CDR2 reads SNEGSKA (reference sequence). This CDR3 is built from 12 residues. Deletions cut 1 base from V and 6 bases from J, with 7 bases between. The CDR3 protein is CSARVSSNEQFF. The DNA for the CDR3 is TGCAGTGCTAGAGTAAGTTCCAATGAGCAGTTCTTC.

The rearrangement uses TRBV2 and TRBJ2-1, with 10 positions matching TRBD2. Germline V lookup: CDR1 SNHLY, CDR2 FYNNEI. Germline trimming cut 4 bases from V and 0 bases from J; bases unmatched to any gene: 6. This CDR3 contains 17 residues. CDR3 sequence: CASSASGTSASYNEQFF. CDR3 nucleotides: TGTGCCAGCAGTGCCTCTGGGACTAGCGCCTCCTACAATGAGCAGTTCTTC.

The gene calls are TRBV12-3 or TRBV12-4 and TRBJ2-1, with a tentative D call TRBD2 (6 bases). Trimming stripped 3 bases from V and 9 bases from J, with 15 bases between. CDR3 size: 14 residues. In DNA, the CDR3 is TGTGCCAGCAGTTTTAATGACAGAGCGGGTGAGCAGTTCTTC. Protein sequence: CASSFNDRAGEQFF.

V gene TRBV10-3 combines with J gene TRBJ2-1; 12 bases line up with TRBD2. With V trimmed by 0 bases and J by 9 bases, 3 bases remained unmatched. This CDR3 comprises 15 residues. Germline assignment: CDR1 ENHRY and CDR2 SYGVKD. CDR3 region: CAISESGLAGSEQFF. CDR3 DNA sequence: TGTGCCATCAGTGAGTCAGGACTAGCGGGGTCTGAGCAGTTCTTC.